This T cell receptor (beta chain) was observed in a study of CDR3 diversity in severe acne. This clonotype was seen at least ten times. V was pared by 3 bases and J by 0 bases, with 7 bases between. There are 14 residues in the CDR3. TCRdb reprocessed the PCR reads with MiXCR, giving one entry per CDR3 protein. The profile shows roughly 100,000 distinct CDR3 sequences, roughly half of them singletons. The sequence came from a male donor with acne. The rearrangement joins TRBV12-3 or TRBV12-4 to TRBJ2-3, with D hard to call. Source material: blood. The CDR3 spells CASSFQDSTDTQYF. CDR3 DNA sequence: TGTGCCAGCAGTTTTCAGGACAGCACAGATACGCAGTATTTT.